The 30 T cell receptor beta chains in this list originate from one sample, sequenced in a study of T-cell reconstitution after alpha-beta-depleted transplantation in children. Preparation of the TCRbeta library used unique molecular identifiers. MiXCR, run by TCRdb on the PCR reads, gives a single entry per CDR3 protein. In the table there are about 500,000 distinct CDR3 sequences, around a third of which are singletons. The source was PBMCs from the stem cell graft donor, collected from the stem cell graft. All receptors come from a human donor who donated a stem cell graft to a child with aplastic anemia.

This clonotype was counted many times. This sequence joins TRBV29-1 and TRBJ1-2; D is uncertain. This CDR3 has 10 residues. V lost 3 bases and J 8 bases, leaving 7 bases between the germline ends. From germline, CDR1 is SQVTM and CDR2 ANQGSEA. The CDR3 DNA sequence: TGCAGCGTTGACAGCGCCGGCTACACCTTC. This sequence encodes CSVDSAGYTF.

The chain is built from TRBV10-3 and TRBJ2-5; the D is unclear. Germline lookup yields CDR1 ENHRY and CDR2 SYGVKD. Trimming pared 5 bases from V and 1 base from J, leaving 2 bases between. This CDR3 spans 11 amino acids. For the CDR3, the DNA is TGTGCCATCAGTACCCAAGAGACCCAGTACTTC. This sequence encodes CAISTQETQYF.

The genes are TRBV12-3 or TRBV12-4 and TRBJ2-1, with TRBD2 as a possible D gene (6 bases). The CDR3 sequence is 15 residues long. Trimming stripped 6 bases from V and 0 bases from J, with 12 bases between. In nucleotides, the CDR3 is TGTGCCAGCAGGACCGGGACTCCCTCCTACAATGAGCAGTTCTTC. It codes for CASRTGTPSYNEQFF.

This clonotype was counted ten times or more. This sequence joins TRBV6-5 and TRBJ1-5, with a weak D call TRBD1 (5 bases). Germline V gene data show CDR1 as MNHEY and CDR2 as SVGAGI. The CDR3 is made up of 14 amino acids. With 4 bases removed from V and 1 base from J, the gap between germline ends came to 8 bases. The CDR3 reads CASSSWGSNQPQHF. The CDR3 DNA follows: TGTGCCAGCAGTTCGTGGGGCAGCAATCAGCCCCAGCATTTT.

The table lists this clonotype with a few counts. The CDR3 spells CSAAPKWGAGNTIYF. CDR3 DNA sequence: TGCAGTGCCGCCCCCAAGTGGGGAGCTGGAAACACCATATATTTT. The V call is TRBV20-1, the J call TRBJ1-3; D is ambiguous. V was clipped by 6 bases and J by 2 bases, with 17 bases between them. This CDR3 is built from 15 residues. CDR1 is DFQATT, CDR2 SNEGSKA, per germline (reference sequence).

The chain combines TRBV6-5 with TRBJ1-5, with a weak D call TRBD1 (5 bases). CDR3 size: 16 residues. The ends were cut back, 5 bases at V and 0 bases at J, with 14 bases in the middle. Germline V gene data show CDR1 as MNHEY and CDR2 as SVGAGI. The CDR3 nucleotides are TGTGCCAGCAGTCCTCGACAGAGTTATAGCAATCAGCCCCAGCATTTT. This sequence encodes CASSPRQSYSNQPQHF.

This clonotype was counted many times. The CDR3 sequence: CASSPPTGRGNEQFF. CDR3 coding DNA: TGTGCCAGCTCACCACCGACGGGGCGTGGCAATGAGCAGTTCTTC. V gene TRBV18 combines with J gene TRBJ2-1; TRBD1 or TRBD2 may be the D gene (5 bases each). Germline loops: CDR1 KGHSH, CDR2 LQKENI. V was clipped by 0 bases and J by 6 bases, with 12 bases between them. This CDR3 contains 15 residues.

For the CDR3, the DNA is TGTGCCATCAGTGCCGGAGCGGGGGTTAACACCGGGGAGCTGTTTTTT. As protein: CAISAGAGVNTGELFF. This chain joins TRBV10-3 and TRBJ2-2; 8 bases match TRBD2. V lost 4 bases to trimming and J lost 2 bases; unmatched junction nucleotides: 6. The CDR3 is 16 amino acids. Germline CDR1 is ENHRY and CDR2 is SYGVKD.

This clonotype was counted a few times. The chain links TRBV7-9 to TRBJ1-2; tentatively, D is TRBD1 (6 bases). V lost 5 bases and J 8 bases, leaving 12 bases between the germline ends. The length of the CDR3 is 12 residues. Germline CDR1 and CDR2: SEHNR and FQNEAQ (reference sequence). The DNA for the CDR3 is TGTGCCAGCAGCGGGGGACATCCCGGCTACACCTTC. It specifies CASSGGHPGYTF.

The chain is built from TRBV7-8 and TRBJ2-5, with TRBD2 identical over 8 bases. In germline, CDR1 is SGHVS, CDR2 FQNEAQ. CDR3 length equals 17 residues. The trim removed 5 bases at V and 1 base at J, leaving 12 bases unmatched. The CDR3: CASSLVSPSGFQETQYF. The CDR3 coding sequence is TGTGCCAGCAGCCTAGTCTCCCCTAGCGGGTTCCAAGAGACCCAGTACTTC.

This chain joins TRBV12-3 or TRBV12-4 and TRBJ1-4; D is ambiguous. The V end was cut by 5 bases, the J end by 7 bases, with 11 bases between. The CDR3 spans 13 residues. CDR3 bases: TGTGCCAGCAGTGTCCTAGGTGGTGAAAAACTGTTTTTT. Protein sequence: CASSVLGGEKLFF.

The V call is TRBV7-2, the J call TRBJ2-7; possibly TRBD2 for D (6 bases). The germline CDR1 and CDR2 sequences are SGHTA and FQGNSA. V was clipped by 1 base and J by 2 bases, with 6 bases between them. This CDR3 region has 13 residues. For the CDR3, the DNA is TGTGCCAGCAGCTTAGAGCGGGCCTACGAGCAGTACGTC. Amino acids: CASSLERAYEQYV.

The rearrangement links TRBV6-1 to TRBJ2-7, with a weak D call TRBD1 (6 bases). The CDR3 extends over 12 amino acids. Germline CDR1 MNHNS, CDR2 SASEGT. Deletions cut 4 bases from V and 3 bases from J, with 7 bases between. CDR3 nucleotide sequence: TGTGCCAGCAGTGGACAGGACTACGAGCAGTACTTC. Encoded protein: CASSGQDYEQYF.

This clonotype was picked up one time. This chain links TRBV7-7 with TRBJ1-3; D is uncertain. CDR3 length equals 14 residues. The V gene's germline CDR1 is SSHAT and CDR2 FNYEAQ (reference sequence). V was pared by 2 bases and J by 3 bases, with 8 bases between. The CDR3 region is CASSLRNFGNTIYF. DNA for the CDR3: TGTGCCAGCAGCTTAAGAAATTTTGGAAACACCATATATTTT.

This clonotype was observed a handful of times. This chain uses TRBV9 with TRBJ2-1; D might be TRBD2 (5 bases). V lost 0 bases and J 5 bases, leaving 9 bases between the germline ends. Germline V CDR1 and CDR2: SGDLS, YYNGEE. This CDR3 contains 14 residues. The CDR3 region is CASSVVSTNNEQFF. Here the CDR3 DNA reads TGTGCCAGCAGCGTAGTATCGACTAACAATGAGCAGTTCTTC.

This clonotype showed up just a few times. The chain employs TRBV6-1 and TRBJ1-1; the D is unclear. Trimming removed 8 bases from V and 1 base from J, with 17 bases in between. Germline V gives CDR1 MNHNS, CDR2 SASEGT. CDR3 size: 15 residues. The DNA for the CDR3 is TGTGCCAGCCACGGGGAGGGTTGGGGGAACACTGAAGCTTTCTTT. This encodes CASHGEGWGNTEAFF.

This chain joins TRBV4-3 and TRBJ2-5; 12 positions match TRBD2. The germline V gene has CDR1 LGHNA and CDR2 YSLEER. The ends lost 0 bases at V and 5 bases at J; junction bases unmatched: 13. The CDR3 loop spans 19 amino acids. This chain's CDR3 is CASSQDRSETSGRGETQYF. CDR3 nucleotide sequence: TGCGCCAGCAGCCAAGACAGGTCCGAGACTAGCGGGAGAGGGGAGACCCAGTACTTC.

Only a few counts were recorded for this clonotype. This chain joins TRBV28 and TRBJ2-7; 7 bases align to TRBD1. This CDR3 has 16 amino acids. J was trimmed by 3 bases and V by 5 bases; bases with no gene match: 13. From germline, CDR1 is MDHEN and CDR2 SYDVKM. The CDR3 sequence: CASSIATGPAIYEQYF. CDR3 nucleotides: TGTGCCAGCAGTATCGCGACAGGGCCGGCAATCTACGAGCAGTACTTC. The entire variable domain, with the rest obtained from reference TRBV28 and TRBJ2-7, is as follows: DVKVTQSSRYLVKRTGEKVFLECVQDMDHENMFWYRQDPGLGLRLIYFSYDVKMKEKGDIPEGYSVSREKKERFSLILESASTNQTSMYLCASSIATGPAIYEQYFGPGTRLTVT.

The chain combines TRBV5-1 with TRBJ2-7; no firm D call. CDR1 is SGHRS, CDR2 YFSETQ, per germline. V gave up 0 bases and J gave up 2 bases, with 9 bases separating them. The CDR3 extends over 14 amino acids. The DNA for the CDR3 is TGCGCCAGCAGCTTGGATCGGCGTGCCTACGAGCAGTACTTC. Translating it yields CASSLDRRAYEQYF.

This clonotype was picked up a small number of times. The V and J genes are TRBV4-3 and TRBJ2-7; the match to TRBD2 covers 10 bases. The CDR3 runs 16 residues. Germline values: CDR1 LGHNA, CDR2 YSLEER. V shed 0 bases, J shed 9 bases, and the junction held 11 bases outside the gene matches. CDR3 in DNA: TGCGCCAGCAGCCAAGATCTGGCTAGCGGGAGCATAGGGCAGTACTTC. Translated, it gives CASSQDLASGSIGQYF.

The chain employs TRBV9 and TRBJ2-5; TRBD2 is a possible D gene (6 bases). Looked up from germline, CDR1 is SGDLS and CDR2 is YYNGEE. This CDR3 comprises 14 residues. With 4 bases removed from V and 5 bases from J, the gap between germline ends came to 15 bases. CDR3 in DNA: TGTGCCAGCAGCACGACTAGTCTCGTGGAGACCCAGTACTTC. Its protein product is CASSTTSLVETQYF.

This clonotype was detected only a few times. V usage is TRBV12-3 or TRBV12-4 and J usage is TRBJ1-1, with TRBD1 matching 7 bases. This CDR3 has 13 residues. V shed 6 bases and J 6 bases; nucleotides not matched to a gene: 7. The CDR3 protein is CASSIQGWPEAFF. DNA for the CDR3: TGTGCCAGCAGCATACAGGGGTGGCCTGAAGCTTTCTTT.

This clonotype was seen only a few times. The rearrangement links TRBV5-5 to TRBJ2-3; D remains unclear. V lost 2 bases and J 5 bases, leaving 12 bases between the germline ends. Germline V lookup: CDR1 SGHKS, CDR2 YYEKEE (reference sequence). This CDR3 contains 14 residues. The CDR3 DNA is TGTGCCAGCAGCTTACAGATCCCGGGAGATACGCAGTATTTT. Translation: CASSLQIPGDTQYF.

This clonotype was seen a few times. The CDR3 sequence is CASSPGVITYNEQFF. The CDR3 DNA is TGTGCCAGCAGTCCCGGGGTCATCACCTACAATGAGCAGTTCTTC. The V call is TRBV9, the J call TRBJ2-1, with D maybe TRBD2 (5 bases). The CDR3 sequence is 15 residues long. The V gene lost 5 bases and the J gene lost 2 bases, with 14 bases spanning the gap. CDR1 and CDR2 from the germline V gene are SGDLS and YYNGEE.

This clonotype showed up just a few times. The rearrangement joins TRBV6-1 to TRBJ2-7, with TRBD2 identical over 8 bases. The CDR3 is made up of 14 amino acids. V lost 4 bases to trimming and J lost 5 bases; unmatched junction nucleotides: 7. Germline V CDR1 and CDR2: MNHNS, SASEGT. The CDR3, as DNA: TGTGCCAGCAGTGGACAGCGGGAGCTGAACGAGCAGTACGTC. This translates into CASSGQRELNEQYV.

The rearrangement links TRBV7-8 to TRBJ1-5, with a tentative D call TRBD1 (5 bases). CDR1 is SGHVS and CDR2 is FQNEAQ in the germline V gene. This CDR3 has 17 amino acids. The V end was cut by 5 bases, the J end by 0 bases, with 17 bases between. CDR3 sequence reads: CASSQKLTEYSNQPQHF. Written as DNA, the CDR3 is TGTGCCAGCAGCCAAAAATTGACAGAGTATAGCAATCAGCCCCAGCATTTT.

This clonotype was seen only a few times. The gene calls are TRBV28 and TRBJ2-7, with D tentatively TRBD2 (6 bases). The V gene lost 4 bases and the J gene lost 2 bases, with 15 bases spanning the gap. The CDR3 has 15 amino acids. Per germline, CDR1 MDHEN and CDR2 SYDVKM. The CDR3 sequence is CASSSSGTGPYEQYF. The CDR3 DNA reads TGTGCCAGCAGTTCCTCCGGGACTGGGCCCTACGAGCAGTACTTC.

This chain connects TRBV7-9 to TRBJ2-5; possible D gene TRBD1, 6 bases. Between the trimmed V and J ends, which lost 3 bases and 5 bases, there was a span of 16 bases. The CDR3 totals 15 residues. CDR1 SEHNR and CDR2 FQNEAQ come from the germline V gene (reference sequence). The CDR3 here is CASSFDLDSRETQYF. CDR3 sequence (DNA): TGTGCCAGCAGCTTCGACCTGGACAGTCGGGAGACCCAGTACTTC.

The chain joins TRBV12-3 or TRBV12-4 to TRBJ2-4; no clear D. The CDR3 sequence is 11 residues long. V was clipped by 4 bases and J by 7 bases, with 5 bases between them. CDR3 bases: TGTGCCAGCAGTTCTAAGAACATTCAGTACTTC. This encodes CASSSKNIQYF.

This clonotype was observed once. The chain links TRBV6-6 to TRBJ1-5, with D perhaps matching TRBD1 (5 bases). V lost 6 bases and J lost 4, with 13 bases in between. Germline CDR1 and CDR2: MNHNY and SVGAGI (reference sequence). The CDR3 has 14 amino acids. The CDR3 DNA sequence: TGTGCCAGCAGCTATACCAGGACAAATCAGCCCCAGCATTTT. This sequence encodes CASSYTRTNQPQHF.